This T cell receptor (beta chain) was sequenced for a study of radiation and T cells in renal cell carcinoma. Noted time point: blood 4 weeks post-SBRT, at nephrectomy. Treatment given: 15 Gy SBRT to primary tumor, nephrectomy 4 weeks later. Nephrectomy followed 15 Gy stereotactic body radiation by 4 weeks. Blood was sampled at baseline, 2 weeks and 4 weeks after SBRT. Data came from immunoSEQ multiplex PCR; TCRdb stores just in-frame clones and leaves some out. The profile covers around 140,000 clones, with about 86% appearing a single time and 17% taken by the ten largest. Deletions cut 5 bases from V and 1 base from J, with 11 bases between. The CDR3 extends over 14 amino acids. CDR1 and CDR2 (germline): SGHNT, YENEEA.

Sequenced material: blood, taken from a patient whose treatment included radiotherapy and nephrectomy. The origin of this receptor is a woman in her fifties or sixties with renal cell carcinoma. The V call is TRBV11-3, the J call TRBJ2-5, with D possibly being TRBD1 (6 bases). As DNA, the CDR3 is TGTGCCAGCAGCCCCAGGGGTGTCCAAGAGACCCAGTACTTC. It yields the protein CASSPRGVQETQYF.